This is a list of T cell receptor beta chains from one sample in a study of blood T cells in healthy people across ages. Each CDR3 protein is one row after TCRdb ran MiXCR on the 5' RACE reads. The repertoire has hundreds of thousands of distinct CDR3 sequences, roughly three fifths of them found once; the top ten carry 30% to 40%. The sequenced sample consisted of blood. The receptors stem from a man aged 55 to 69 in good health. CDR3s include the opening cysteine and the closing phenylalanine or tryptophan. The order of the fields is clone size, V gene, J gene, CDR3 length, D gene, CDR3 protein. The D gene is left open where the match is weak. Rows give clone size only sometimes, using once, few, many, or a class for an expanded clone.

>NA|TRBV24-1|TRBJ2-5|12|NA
CATSESRGTQYF
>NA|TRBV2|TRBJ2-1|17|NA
CASSGDSRKNSYNEQFF
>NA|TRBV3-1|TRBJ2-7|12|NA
CASSHREHEQYF
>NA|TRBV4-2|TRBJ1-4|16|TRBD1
CASSQVGQGINEKLFF
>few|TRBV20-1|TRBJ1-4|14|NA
CSARATGGAEKLFF
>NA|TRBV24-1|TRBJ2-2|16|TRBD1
CATSDLTGGFTGELFF
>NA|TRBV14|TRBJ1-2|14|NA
CASSQAGRNYGCTF
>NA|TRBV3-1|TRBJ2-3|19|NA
CASSQEVLGVGPSTDTQYF
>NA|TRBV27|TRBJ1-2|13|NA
CASSFSGAGGYTF
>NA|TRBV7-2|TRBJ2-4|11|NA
CASSSGPPMYF
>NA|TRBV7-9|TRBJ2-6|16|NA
CASSPFRVSGANVLTF
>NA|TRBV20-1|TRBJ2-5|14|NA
CSAPMGRGQETQYF
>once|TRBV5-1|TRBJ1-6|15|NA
CASSGQSSYNSPLHF
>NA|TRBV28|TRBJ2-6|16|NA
CASSPPFGAGANVLTF
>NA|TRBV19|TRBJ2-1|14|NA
CASSTTGLGHEQFF
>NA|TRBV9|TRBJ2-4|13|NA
CASSVAGVGIQYF
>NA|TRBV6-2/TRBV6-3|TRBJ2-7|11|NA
CASSYWGEQYF